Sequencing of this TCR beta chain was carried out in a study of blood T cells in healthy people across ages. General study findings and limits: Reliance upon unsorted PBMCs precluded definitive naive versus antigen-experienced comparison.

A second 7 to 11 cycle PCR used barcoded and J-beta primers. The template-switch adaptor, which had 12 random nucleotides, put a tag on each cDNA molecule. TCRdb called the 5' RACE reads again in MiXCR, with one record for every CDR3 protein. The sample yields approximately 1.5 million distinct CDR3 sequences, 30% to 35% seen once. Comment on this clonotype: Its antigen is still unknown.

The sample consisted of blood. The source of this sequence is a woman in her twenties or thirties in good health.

The CDR3 spells CASSVSSSDRPTYEQYF. DNA for the CDR3: TGCGCCAGCAGTGTCTCGTCATCGGACAGGCCTACCTACGAGCAGTACTTC. This sequence joins TRBV10-1 and TRBJ2-7; 7 bases agree with TRBD1. CDR3 length equals 17 residues. Germline V gene sequence: CDR1 WNHNN, CDR2 SYGVQD (reference sequence). V dropped 4 bases and J dropped 2; count of bases not matched to a gene: 14.